This TCR beta chain emerged from a study of vaccination effects on CD4 cells after COVID-19. In regard to this clone: The antigen remains undetermined.

The CDR3 is made up of 15 amino acids. V gave up 4 bases and J gave up 0 bases, with 12 bases separating them. Germline V lookup: CDR1 MGHDK, CDR2 SYGVNS. Libraries were prepared by immunoSEQ multiplex PCR; TCRdb keeps only in-frame clonotypes and omits some of them. The sample holds 35,000 to 40,000 clones; 70% to 85% are singletons and the top ten take roughly 2%. Study-wide results and caveats: Marked contraction was observed in infection-induced and vaccine-induced clones late after vaccination.

Before any sequencing was done, the ViraFEST assay used viral peptide pools to expand antigen-specific CD4+ T cells. An approximately ten-day culture period preceded the isolation of CD4+ T cells. Each person got two doses of an mRNA SARS-CoV-2 vaccine, BNT162b2 or mRNA-1273. Among the vaccine recipients, none had a prior SARS-CoV-2 infection, and nucleocapsid antibodies were negative. Here the sequenced sample was CD4+ T cells from PBMCs cultured with HCoV-NL63 spike peptides, taken after COVID-19 vaccination. The sequence was collected from a human donor who received a COVID-19 vaccine. Some clones in this sample may be carry-over from other donors' samples. This chain uses TRBV25-1 with TRBJ1-1; D is possibly TRBD1 (6 bases). DNA for the CDR3: TGTGCCAGCAGTGCAAACAGGGCTCTGAACACTGAAGCTTTCTTT. Translating it yields CASSANRALNTEAFF.